This T cell receptor beta chain was identified in a study of metastatic and nonmetastatic thyroid tumors. Overall study: Malignant thyroid and benign thyroid patients provided blood and tumor or nodule tissue whose repertoires were compared.

The entire patient cohort was treatment-naive prior to thyroid surgery. TCRdb reanalyzed the PCR reads via MiXCR. Of approximately 84,000 clones in the sample, 15% are singletons; the top ten hold around 3.3%. Germline assignment: CDR1 SGHTA and CDR2 FQGTGA. The CDR3 loop spans 17 amino acids. V was shortened by 5 bases and J by 2 bases, with 16 bases between the two germline ends. This chain uses TRBV7-3 with TRBJ2-6, with D uncertain. Sequencing was performed on blood. This receptor was identified in a female donor with papillary thyroid cancer or a benign thyroid nodule (not recorded which). Some clones in this sample may be carry-over from other donors' samples. Written as DNA, the CDR3 is TGTGCCAGCAGCCCACGGTGGGGTTGTACTGGGGCCAACGTCCTGACTTTC. Translating gives CASSPRWGCTGANVLTF.